The following is a TCR beta chain sequence with its context. Germline V lookup: CDR1 LNHDA, CDR2 SQIVND (reference sequence). V shed 6 bases and J 4 bases; nucleotides not matched to a gene: 4. The CDR3 totals 15 residues. Method: immunoSEQ multiplex PCR; TCRdb's copy keeps in-frame clones and lacks some. The repertoire holds roughly 80,000 clones, more than 85% seen once, with 0.4% to 0.45% in the top ten. The data stem from a study of technical replicates of blood from several donors. The source of this sequence is a human donor in good health. This chain links TRBV19 with TRBJ2-1; TRBD2 agrees at 12 bases. The sequencing sample was made of T cells isolated from PBMCs. CDR3 nucleotide sequence: TGTGCCAGTAGGGTCGGACTAGCGGGGTACAATGAGCAGTTCTTC. It translates to CASRVGLAGYNEQFF.